What follows are 9 T cell receptor beta chains derived from one specimen sequenced in a study of molecular identifiers for immune sequencing clone quantification. MiXCR, run by TCRdb on the PCR reads, gives a single entry per CDR3 protein. The sample shows some 41,000 distinct CDR3 sequences, roughly 18% of them seen only once. The sequencing sample was made of naive CD8+ T cells from blood, with Jurkat cell RNA spiked in. Subset specified: FACS-sorted CD8+CD4-CCR7+CD45RA+ naive T cells. These receptors were collected from a human donor in good health. Some libraries in this study had Jurkat cell RNA spiked in.

Remarks on this clonotype: A much bigger clone sits one base away, suggesting this may be a read error. The V call is TRBV28, the J call TRBJ2-7; D not certain. Looked up from germline, CDR1 is MDHEN and CDR2 is SYDVKM. This CDR3 is 12 amino acids long. The CDR3, as DNA: TGTGCCAACAGTTTCAGTCCTACGGAGCAGTACTTC. This encodes CANSFSPTEQYF.

V usage is TRBV4-1 and J usage is TRBJ2-1; D uncertain. CDR3 length: 11 amino acids. Trimming cost V 1 base and J 12 bases, with 7 bases left between them. CDR1 is MGHRA, CDR2 YSYEKL, per germline. CDR3 region: CASSQAVGQFF. CDR3 nucleotides: TGCGCCAGCAGCCAAGCGGTAGGGCAGTTCTTC.

Details on this clonotype: A much bigger clone sits one base away, suggesting this may be a read error. The chain links TRBV4-3 to TRBJ2-2; D not resolved. CDR3 length: 12 residues. The V gene's germline CDR1 is LGHNA and CDR2 YSLEER. As DNA, the CDR3 is TGCGCCGGCAGCCAATTTGGCAGGGAGCTGTTTTTT. Translated, it gives CAGSQFGRELFF.

This clonotype was recorded a few times. The chain has TRBV4-2 and TRBJ1-2, with no clear D. This CDR3 spans 17 amino acids. Trimming left V 2 bases short and J 2 bases short, with 18 bases between. In germline, CDR1 is LGHNA, CDR2 YNFKEQ. The CDR3 loop reads CASSQMENMDSNYGYTF. DNA for the CDR3: TGTGCCAGCAGCCAAATGGAAAACATGGACTCCAACTATGGCTACACCTTC.

This clonotype was counted ten times or more. Written as DNA, the CDR3 is TGTGCCAGCAGTCCGACCAAAAACATTCAGTACTTC. Encoded protein: CASSPTKNIQYF. V gene TRBV12-3 or TRBV12-4 combines with J gene TRBJ2-4; D remains ambiguous. The V end was cut by 5 bases, the J end by 2 bases, with 4 bases between. The CDR3 loop spans 12 amino acids.

This clonotype was picked up many times. The chain has TRBV13 and TRBJ2-3; D not resolved. Between the trimmed V and J ends, which lost 5 bases and 4 bases, there was a span of 10 bases. This CDR3 contains 13 residues. The germline V gene encodes CDR1 PRHDT and CDR2 FYEKMQ (reference sequence). The CDR3 bases are TGTGCCAGCAGCCCGGGCCCCTCAGATACGCAGTATTTT. Amino acids: CASSPGPSDTQYF.

This clonotype was detected many times. The chain employs TRBV11-2 and TRBJ2-1; possible D gene TRBD2, 5 bases. The V and J ends lost 0 bases and 7 bases respectively, with 7 bases between them. Germline V gene lookup returns CDR1 SGHAT and CDR2 FQNNGV. The CDR3 has 13 amino acids. CDR3 amino acids: CASSLDSGNEQFF. The CDR3 DNA is TGTGCCAGCAGCTTAGACTCGGGGAATGAGCAGTTCTTC. The full variable domain, its missing parts supplied by reference TRBV11-2 and TRBJ2-1, is EAGVAQSPRYKIIEKRQSVAFWCNPISGHATLYWYQQILGQGPKLLIQFQNNGVVDDSQLPKDRFSAERLKGVDSTLKIQPAKLEDSAVYLCASSLDSGNEQFFGPGTRLTVL.

This clonotype has at least ten counts. The chain joins TRBV6-5 to TRBJ2-1, with 9 bases lining up with TRBD2. The V segment lost 10 bases and the J segment 2 bases; nucleotides outside the gene matches: 9. This CDR3 comprises 15 residues. Germline CDR1 and CDR2: MNHEY and SVGAGI. CDR3 in DNA: TGTGCCACCGTAGCGGGAGTGGGAGCCTACAATGAGCAGTTCTTC. Protein product: CATVAGVGAYNEQFF.

This clonotype was counted at least ten times. The genes are TRBV6-2 or TRBV6-3 and TRBJ1-6; 7 bases match TRBD1. Germline V lookup: CDR1 MNHEY, CDR2 SVGEGT. CDR3 length: 15 residues. Unmatched junction bases numbered 6, after V lost 0 bases and J lost 10 bases. CDR3 sequence reads: CASSYSSGGNSPLHF. CDR3 sequence (DNA): TGTGCCAGCAGTTACTCATCAGGGGGTAACTCACCCCTCCACTTT.